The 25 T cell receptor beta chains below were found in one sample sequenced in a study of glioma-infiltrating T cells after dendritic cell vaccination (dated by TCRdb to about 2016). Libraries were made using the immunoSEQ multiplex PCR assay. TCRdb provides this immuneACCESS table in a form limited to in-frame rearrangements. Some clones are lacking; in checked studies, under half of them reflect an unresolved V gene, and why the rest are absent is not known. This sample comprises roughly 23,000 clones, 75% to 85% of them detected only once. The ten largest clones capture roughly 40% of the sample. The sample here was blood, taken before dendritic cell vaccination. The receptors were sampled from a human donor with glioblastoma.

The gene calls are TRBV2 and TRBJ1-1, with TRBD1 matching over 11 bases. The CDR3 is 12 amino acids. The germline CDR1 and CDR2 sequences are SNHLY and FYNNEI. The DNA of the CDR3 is TGTGGCGGACAGGGGGCGGACACTGAAGCTTTCTTT. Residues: CGGQGADTEAFF.

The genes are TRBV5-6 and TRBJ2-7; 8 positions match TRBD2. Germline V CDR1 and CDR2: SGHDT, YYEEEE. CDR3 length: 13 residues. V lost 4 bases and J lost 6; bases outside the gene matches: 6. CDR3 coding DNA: TGTGCCAGCAGCCTGGGAGCGGGAGCCGAGCAGTACTTC. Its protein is CASSLGAGAEQYF. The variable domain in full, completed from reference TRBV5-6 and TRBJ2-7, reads DAGVTQSPTHLIKTRGQQVTLRCSPKSGHDTVSWYQQALGQGPQFIFQYYEEEERQRGNFPDRFSGHQFPNYSSELNVNALLLGDSALYLCASSLGAGAEQYFGPGTRLTVT.

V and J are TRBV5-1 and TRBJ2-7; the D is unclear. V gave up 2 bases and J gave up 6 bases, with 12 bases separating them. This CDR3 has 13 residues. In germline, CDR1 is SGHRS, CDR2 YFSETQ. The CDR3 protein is CASSFREVGEQYF. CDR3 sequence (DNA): TGCGCCAGCAGCTTCAGAGAGGTAGGCGAGCAGTACTTC.

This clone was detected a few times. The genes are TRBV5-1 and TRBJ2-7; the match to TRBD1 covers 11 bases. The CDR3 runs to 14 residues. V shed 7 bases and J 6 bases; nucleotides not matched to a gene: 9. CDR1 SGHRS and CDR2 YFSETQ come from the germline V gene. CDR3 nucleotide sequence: TGCGCCAGCCAACTCCGGGACAGGGGGGGCGAGCAGTACTTC. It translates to CASQLRDRGGEQYF. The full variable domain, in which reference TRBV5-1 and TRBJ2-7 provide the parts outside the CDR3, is KAGVTQTPRYLIKTRGQQVTLSCSPISGHRSVSWYQQTPGQGLQFLFEYFSETQRNKGNFPGRFSGRQFSNSRSEMNVSTLELGDSALYLCASQLRDRGGEQYFGPGTRLTVT.

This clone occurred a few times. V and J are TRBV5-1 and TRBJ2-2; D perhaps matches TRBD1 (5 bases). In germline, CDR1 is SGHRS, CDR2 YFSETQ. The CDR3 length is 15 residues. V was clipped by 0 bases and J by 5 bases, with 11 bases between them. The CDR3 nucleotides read TGCGCCAGCAGCTTGGAGCAGGGCTGGACCGGGGAGCTGTTTTTT. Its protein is CASSLEQGWTGELFF.

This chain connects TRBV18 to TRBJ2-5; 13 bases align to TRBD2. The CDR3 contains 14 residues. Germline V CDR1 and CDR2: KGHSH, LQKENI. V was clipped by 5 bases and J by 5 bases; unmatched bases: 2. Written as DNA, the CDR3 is TGTGCCAGCTCAGAACTAGCGGGAGGGGAGACCCAGTACTTC. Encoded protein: CASSELAGGETQYF.

The CDR3 nucleotides read TGTGCCAGCAGTCCGGGGGACAGAGCAGATCAGCCCCAGCATTTT. Its protein is CASSPGDRADQPQHF. The chain joins TRBV2 to TRBJ1-5; 7 bases align to TRBD1. This CDR3 has 15 amino acids. CDR1 is SNHLY and CDR2 is FYNNEI in the germline V gene. Germline trimming cut 5 bases from V and 5 bases from J; bases unmatched to any gene: 9.

The CDR3 DNA reads as TGTGCCAGCAGCTACGGGACAGCCGCTTATGGCTACACCTTC. The encoded protein is CASSYGTAAYGYTF. J is TRBJ1-2 and V is TRBV7-2, with 7 positions matching TRBD1. The CDR3 covers 14 residues. The germline gives CDR1 SGHTA, CDR2 FQGNSA. J gave up 5 bases and V 4 bases, and 7 bases lay outside the gene matches.

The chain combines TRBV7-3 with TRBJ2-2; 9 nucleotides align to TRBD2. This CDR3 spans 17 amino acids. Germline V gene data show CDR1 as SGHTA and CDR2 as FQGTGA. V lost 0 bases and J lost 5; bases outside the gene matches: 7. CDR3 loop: CASSLTSGRSVTGELFF. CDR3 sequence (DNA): TGTGCCAGCAGCTTAACTAGCGGGAGATCGGTGACCGGGGAGCTGTTTTTT.

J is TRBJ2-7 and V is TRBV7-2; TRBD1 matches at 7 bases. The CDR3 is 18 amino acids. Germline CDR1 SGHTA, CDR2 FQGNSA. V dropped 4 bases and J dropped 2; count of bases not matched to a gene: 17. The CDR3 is CASSSLGQRQGRTYEQYF. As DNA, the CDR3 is TGTGCCAGCAGCTCCCTAGGTCAGCGACAGGGTCGTACCTACGAGCAGTACTTC. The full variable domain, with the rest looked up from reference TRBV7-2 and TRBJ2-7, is GAGVSQSPSNKVTEKGKDVELRCDPISGHTALYWYRQSLGQGLEFLIYFQGNSAPDKSGLPSDRFSAERTGGSVSTLTIQRTQQEDSAVYLCASSSLGQRQGRTYEQYFGPGTRLTVT.

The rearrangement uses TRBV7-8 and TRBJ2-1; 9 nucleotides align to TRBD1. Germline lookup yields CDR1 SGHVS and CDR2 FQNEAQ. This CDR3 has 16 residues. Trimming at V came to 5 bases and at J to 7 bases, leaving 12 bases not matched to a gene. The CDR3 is CASSGGDRARRNEQFF. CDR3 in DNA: TGTGCCAGCAGCGGAGGGGACAGGGCGAGGAGGAATGAGCAGTTCTTC.

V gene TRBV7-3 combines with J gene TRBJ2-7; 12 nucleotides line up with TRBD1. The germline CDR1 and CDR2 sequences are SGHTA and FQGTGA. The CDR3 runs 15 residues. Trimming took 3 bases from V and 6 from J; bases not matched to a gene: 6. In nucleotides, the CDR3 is TGTGCCAGCAGCTTTTCCGGGACAGGGGGCGGCGAGCAGTACTTC. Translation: CASSFSGTGGGEQYF.

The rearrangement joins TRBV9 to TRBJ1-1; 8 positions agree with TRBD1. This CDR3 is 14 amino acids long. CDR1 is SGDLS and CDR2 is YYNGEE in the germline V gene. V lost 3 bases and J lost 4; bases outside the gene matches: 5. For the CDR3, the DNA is TGTGCCAGCAGCGCTACACAGGGGGGCACTGAAGCTTTCTTT. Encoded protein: CASSATQGGTEAFF. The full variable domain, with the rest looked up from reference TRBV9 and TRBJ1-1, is DSGVTQTPKHLITATGQRVTLRCSPRSGDLSVYWYQQSLDQGLQFLIQYYNGEERAKGNILERFSAQQFPDLHSELNLSSLELGDSALYFCASSATQGGTEAFFGQGTRLTVV.

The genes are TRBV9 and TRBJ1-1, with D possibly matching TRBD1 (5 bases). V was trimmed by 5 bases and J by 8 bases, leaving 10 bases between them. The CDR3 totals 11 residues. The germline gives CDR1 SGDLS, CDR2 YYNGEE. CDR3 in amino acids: CASSPGLEAFF. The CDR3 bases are TGTGCCAGCAGTCCGGGACTGGAAGCTTTCTTT.

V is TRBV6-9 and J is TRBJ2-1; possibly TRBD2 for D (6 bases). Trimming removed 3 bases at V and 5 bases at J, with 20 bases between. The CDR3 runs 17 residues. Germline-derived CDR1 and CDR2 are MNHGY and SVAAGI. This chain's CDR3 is CASSYRRSGDLDNEQFF. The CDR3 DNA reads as TGTGCCAGCAGTTACCGCAGATCGGGGGATTTGGACAATGAGCAGTTCTTC.

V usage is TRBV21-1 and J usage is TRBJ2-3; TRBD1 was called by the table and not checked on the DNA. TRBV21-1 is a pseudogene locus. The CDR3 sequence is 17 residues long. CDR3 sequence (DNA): TGTGCCAGCAGCAAAGCCCCGACAGGGCAGAACACAGATACGCAGTATTTT. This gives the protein CASSKAPTGQNTDTQYF.

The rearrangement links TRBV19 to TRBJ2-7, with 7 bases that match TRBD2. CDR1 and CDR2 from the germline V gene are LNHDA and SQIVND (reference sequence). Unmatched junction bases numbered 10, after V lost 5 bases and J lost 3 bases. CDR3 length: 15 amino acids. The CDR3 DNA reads TGTGCCAGTAGTTATGACGCGGGAGTAATCTACGAGCAGTACTTC. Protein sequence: CASSYDAGVIYEQYF.

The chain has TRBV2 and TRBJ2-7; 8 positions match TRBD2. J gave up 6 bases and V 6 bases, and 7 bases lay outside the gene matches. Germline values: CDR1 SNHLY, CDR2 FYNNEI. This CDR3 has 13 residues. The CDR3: CASSYTGGSEQYF. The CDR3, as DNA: TGTGCCAGCAGCTATACGGGGGGGAGCGAGCAGTACTTC.

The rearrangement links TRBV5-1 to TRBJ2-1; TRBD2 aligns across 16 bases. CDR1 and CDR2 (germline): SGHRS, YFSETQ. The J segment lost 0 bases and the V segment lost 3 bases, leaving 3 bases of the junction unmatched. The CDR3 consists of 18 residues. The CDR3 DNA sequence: TGCGCCAGCAGCTCCGGGACTAGCGGGAGGGCCTCCTACAATGAGCAGTTCTTC. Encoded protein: CASSSGTSGRASYNEQFF.

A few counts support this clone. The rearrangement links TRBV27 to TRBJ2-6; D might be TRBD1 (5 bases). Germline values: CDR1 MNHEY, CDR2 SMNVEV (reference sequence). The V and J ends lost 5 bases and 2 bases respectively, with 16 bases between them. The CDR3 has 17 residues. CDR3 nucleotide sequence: TGTGCCAGCAGTAAGGTAGGGGAAACTCCTGGGGCCAACGTCCTGACTTTC. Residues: CASSKVGETPGANVLTF.

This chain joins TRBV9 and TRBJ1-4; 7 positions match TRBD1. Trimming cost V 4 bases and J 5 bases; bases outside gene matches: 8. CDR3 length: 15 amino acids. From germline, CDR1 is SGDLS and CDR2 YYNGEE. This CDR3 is CASSPLGTENEKLFF. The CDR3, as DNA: TGTGCCAGCAGCCCCCTGGGGACAGAGAATGAAAAACTGTTTTTT.

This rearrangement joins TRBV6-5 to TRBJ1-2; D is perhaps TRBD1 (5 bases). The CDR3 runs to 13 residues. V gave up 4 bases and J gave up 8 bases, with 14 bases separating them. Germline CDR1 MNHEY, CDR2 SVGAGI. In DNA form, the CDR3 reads TGTGCCAGCAGTTTGACAGAGACGGACGGCTACACCTTC. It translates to CASSLTETDGYTF.

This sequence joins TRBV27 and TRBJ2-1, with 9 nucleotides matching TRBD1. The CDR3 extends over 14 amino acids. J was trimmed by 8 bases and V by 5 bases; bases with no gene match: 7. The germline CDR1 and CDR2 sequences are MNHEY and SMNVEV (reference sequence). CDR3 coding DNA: TGTGCCAGCAGTCTCCGGGACAGGGATTATGAGCAGTTCTTC. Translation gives CASSLRDRDYEQFF.

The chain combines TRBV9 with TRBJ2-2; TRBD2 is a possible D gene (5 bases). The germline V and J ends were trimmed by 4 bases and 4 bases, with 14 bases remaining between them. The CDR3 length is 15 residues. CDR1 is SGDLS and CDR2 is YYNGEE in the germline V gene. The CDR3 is CASSLSGLSTGELFF. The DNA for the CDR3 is TGTGCCAGCAGCCTTAGTGGACTGTCCACCGGGGAGCTGTTTTTT.

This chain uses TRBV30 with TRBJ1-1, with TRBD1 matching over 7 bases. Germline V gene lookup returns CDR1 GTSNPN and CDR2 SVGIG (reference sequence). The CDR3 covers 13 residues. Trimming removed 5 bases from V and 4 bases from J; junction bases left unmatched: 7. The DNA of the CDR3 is TGTGCCTGGTCACAGGGGTCGCGCACTGAAGCTTTCTTT. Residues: CAWSQGSRTEAFF.